The 30 T cell receptor beta chains presented below share a single source sample, sequenced in a study of CD8+ T cells in alopecia areata. The treatment denotes: oral pan-JAK inhibitor, 5-10 mg twice daily. The sequencing template was cDNA reverse transcribed from extracted RNA. Generated by immunoSEQ multiplex PCR, the TCRdb table keeps only in-frame clones and is missing some. The repertoire holds approximately 180,000 clones, with roughly three fifths as singletons. The specimen comprised CD4+ T cells sorted from blood, sampled at week 49, from a patient treated with tofacitinib. These receptors all stem from a human donor with alopecia areata.

V is TRBV5-6 and J is TRBJ2-1, with 11 positions matching TRBD2. Germline loops: CDR1 SGHDT, CDR2 YYEEEE. The CDR3 has 15 residues. With 1 base clipped from V and 6 bases from J, the junction kept 3 bases outside the gene matches. CDR3 nucleotide sequence: TGTGCCAGCAGCTTGACTAGCGGGGGCTTCAATGAGCAGTTCTTC. It translates to CASSLTSGGFNEQFF. Supplemented by reference TRBV5-6 and TRBJ2-1, the full variable domain reads DAGVTQSPTHLIKTRGQQVTLRCSPKSGHDTVSWYQQALGQGPQFIFQYYEEEERQRGNFPDRFSGHQFPNYSSELNVNALLLGDSALYLCASSLTSGGFNEQFFGPGTRLTVL.

The genes are TRBV14 and TRBJ1-6; D unclear. The CDR3 is made up of 14 amino acids. The germline gives CDR1 SGHDN, CDR2 FVKESK. The V and J ends lost 5 bases and 0 bases respectively, with 5 bases between them. The CDR3 DNA reads as TGTGCCAGCAGCTTGAGCTCCTATAATTCACCCCTCCACTTT. Translating it yields CASSLSSYNSPLHF. The full variable domain, with the rest looked up from reference TRBV14 and TRBJ1-6, is EAGVTQFPSHSVIEKGQTVTLRCDPISGHDNLYWYRRVMGKEIKFLLHFVKESKQDESGMPNNRFLAERTGGTYSTLKVQPAELEDSGVYFCASSLSSYNSPLHFGNGTRLTVT.

The chain combines TRBV11-3 with TRBJ2-3; D unclear. CDR3 length: 14 residues. In germline, CDR1 is SGHNT, CDR2 YENEEA. V lost 2 bases and J 3 bases, leaving 9 bases between the germline ends. CDR3 loop: CASSLIVRTDTQYF. For the CDR3, the DNA is TGTGCCAGCAGCTTAATCGTGAGGACAGATACGCAGTATTTT.

The DNA for the CDR3 is TGCAGCGTTGATTCGACGGTTAAGAACACTGAAGCTTTCTTT. Amino acid sequence: CSVDSTVKNTEAFF. The V gene is TRBV29-1, the J gene TRBJ1-1; D is ambiguous. Trimming shortened V by 3 bases and J by 1 base, and 12 bases separated the two germline ends. The CDR3 has 14 residues. Germline values: CDR1 SQVTM, CDR2 ANQGSEA.

The rearrangement links TRBV29-1 to TRBJ2-3; D tentatively fits TRBD1 or TRBD2 (5 bases each). There are 13 residues in the CDR3. Trimming shortened V by 6 bases and J by 5 bases, and 15 bases separated the two germline ends. The germline V gene has CDR1 SQVTM and CDR2 ANQGSEA. CDR3 loop: CSVGVKVKDTQYF. CDR3 in DNA: TGCAGCGTGGGGGTTAAGGTAAAAGATACGCAGTATTTT.

V and J are TRBV9 and TRBJ2-5; tentative D call: TRBD2 (6 bases). The CDR3 spans 14 residues. Germline V gene sequence: CDR1 SGDLS, CDR2 YYNGEE. The V gene lost 0 bases and the J gene lost 4 bases, with 10 bases spanning the gap. The CDR3 reads CASSVGGTGETQYF. The CDR3 nucleotides read TGTGCCAGCAGCGTAGGTGGGACTGGAGAGACCCAGTACTTC.

The V and J genes are TRBV11-2 and TRBJ1-2; 7 bases match TRBD1. V shed 6 bases and J 5 bases; nucleotides not matched to a gene: 6. This CDR3 is 13 amino acids long. The germline CDR1 and CDR2 sequences are SGHAT and FQNNGV. CDR3 sequence reads: CASRPDREYGYTF. CDR3 nucleotide sequence: TGTGCCAGCAGACCCGACAGGGAGTATGGCTACACCTTC.

This clone turned up a few times. The chain has TRBV15 and TRBJ1-5, with D possibly TRBD1 on 5 matching bases. The V gene lost 0 bases and the J gene lost 6 bases, with 12 bases spanning the gap. The CDR3 runs to 15 residues. Germline-derived CDR1 and CDR2 are LNHNV and YYDKDF (reference sequence). The CDR3 protein is CATSRDRAGTQPQHF. CDR3 DNA: TGTGCCACCAGCAGAGATCGCGCAGGGACTCAGCCCCAGCATTTT.

The chain employs TRBV30 and TRBJ2-4, with 9 bases matching TRBD1. V dropped 3 bases and J dropped 7; count of bases not matched to a gene: 7. Germline-derived CDR1 and CDR2 are GTSNPN and SVGIG (reference sequence). This CDR3 is built from 14 residues. The DNA of the CDR3 is TGTGCCTGGAGACCCGGGACAGGGAGGAACATTCAGTACTTC. This sequence encodes CAWRPGTGRNIQYF.

This clone was recorded only once. The chain has TRBV7-8 and TRBJ1-1; D unclear. V was pared by 2 bases and J by 1 base, with 8 bases between. The CDR3 has 14 residues. Germline V gives CDR1 SGHVS, CDR2 FQNEAQ. The CDR3 nucleotides read TGTGCCAGCAGCTTAAATCGTCAGAACACTGAAGCTTTCTTT. This sequence encodes CASSLNRQNTEAFF.

This clone was observed a handful of times. The J gene is TRBJ2-7, the V gene TRBV7-8, with 8 bases lining up with TRBD1. The germline CDR1 and CDR2 sequences are SGHVS and FQNEAQ. CDR3 length equals 14 residues. The ends lost 6 bases at V and 4 bases at J; junction bases unmatched: 8. CDR3 DNA sequence: TGTGCCAGCAGTCTACGACAGGGGATATACGAGCAGTACTTC. Its translation is CASSLRQGIYEQYF.

This clone was observed a few times. The chain is built from TRBV29-1 and TRBJ2-3; D is possibly TRBD2 (5 bases). With 6 bases removed from V and 6 bases from J, the gap between germline ends came to 22 bases. The CDR3 is 15 amino acids. Germline values: CDR1 SQVTM, CDR2 ANQGSEA. The CDR3 nucleotides read TGCAGCGTAGCTATCCCGGACTCGCTAGGGGATACGCAGTATTTT. This sequence encodes CSVAIPDSLGDTQYF.

The chain links TRBV30 to TRBJ2-1; maybe TRBD1 (6 bases). This CDR3 comprises 11 residues. Germline V gene lookup returns CDR1 GTSNPN and CDR2 SVGIG (reference sequence). V lost 7 bases, J lost 3 bases, and 7 bases lay in between. The CDR3 sequence: CALTGYNEQFF. The CDR3 nucleotides are TGTGCCTTGACAGGCTACAATGAGCAGTTCTTC.

This clone was observed a handful of times. The chain links TRBV18 to TRBJ2-3, with a weak D call TRBD2 (5 bases). This CDR3 region has 16 residues. The germline gives CDR1 KGHSH, CDR2 LQKENI. Trimming shortened V by 3 bases and J by 5 bases, and 18 bases separated the two germline ends. CDR3 nucleotides: TGTGCCAGCTCACCTTTAGCCGGGGTTCGAGGAGATACGCAGTATTTT. Translated, it gives CASSPLAGVRGDTQYF.

This clone was detected only a few times. At one end the junction does not follow the germline gene, possibly because of a read error. The rearrangement joins TRBV4-3 to TRBJ1-4, with D unresolved. The germline V gene encodes CDR1 LGHNA and CDR2 YSLEER. The CDR3 is 9 residues long. CDR3 protein: CASSQEGAF. In DNA, the CDR3 is TGCGCCAGCAGCCAAGAGGGAGCCTTT.

This rearrangement joins TRBV18 to TRBJ2-6, with D possibly TRBD1 on 6 matching bases. V was shortened by 0 bases and J by 0 bases, with 15 bases between the two germline ends. Germline-derived CDR1 and CDR2 are KGHSH and LQKENI. There are 19 residues in the CDR3. CDR3 protein: CASSPPNRAQSSGANVLTF. DNA of the CDR3: TGTGCCAGCTCACCACCGAACAGGGCCCAGTCCTCTGGGGCCAACGTCCTGACTTTC.

This chain uses TRBV2 with TRBJ1-6; no firm D call. CDR3 size: 14 residues. Trimming took 9 bases from V and 12 from J, leaving 21 bases between them. Germline-derived CDR1 and CDR2 are SNHLY and FYNNEI. The chain's CDR3 is CASQSGGALLPLHF. CDR3 nucleotides: TGTGCCAGTCAGTCGGGAGGCGCCCTTTTACCCCTCCACTTT.

The chain links TRBV29-1 to TRBJ2-3; no definite D call. Trimming cost V 6 bases and J 5 bases, with 12 bases left between them. This CDR3 has 12 residues. Germline CDR1 SQVTM, CDR2 ANQGSEA. The CDR3 DNA is TGCAGCGTAAATTACTTTGGAGATACGCAGTATTTT. The encoded protein is CSVNYFGDTQYF.

This clone has a handful of counts. V and J are TRBV15 and TRBJ1-4, with D perhaps matching TRBD1 (5 bases). Trimming pared 1 base from V and 0 bases from J, leaving 12 bases between. Germline values: CDR1 LNHNV, CDR2 YYDKDF (reference sequence). The CDR3 is 17 residues long. CDR3 sequence reads: CATSRGLGGSTNEKLFF. DNA for the CDR3: TGTGCCACCAGCAGAGGCCTCGGGGGTTCAACTAATGAAAAACTGTTTTTT.

The chain links TRBV29-1 to TRBJ1-1; no clear D gene. In germline, CDR1 is SQVTM, CDR2 ANQGSEA. The CDR3 has 13 residues. V lost 4 bases and J 0 bases, leaving 9 bases between the germline ends. The CDR3 here is CSVVQHLNTEAFF. In DNA, the CDR3 is TGCAGCGTTGTTCAGCACTTGAACACTGAAGCTTTCTTT. Looking up the rest from reference TRBV29-1 and TRBJ1-1 gives the full variable domain: SAVISQKPSRDICQRGTSLTIQCQVDSQVTMMFWYRQQPGQSLTLIATANQGSEATYESGFVIDKFPISRPNLTFSTLTVSNMSPEDSSIYLCSVVQHLNTEAFFGQGTRLTVV.

This clone was detected a few times. The chain carries TRBV29-1 and TRBJ2-3; weak D call: TRBD2 (7 bases). Germline V lookup: CDR1 SQVTM, CDR2 ANQGSEA. The CDR3 totals 18 residues. Trimming pared 0 bases from V and 1 base from J, leaving 20 bases between. The CDR3 sequence is CSVEDRRGSGIGTDTQYF. CDR3 in DNA: TGCAGCGTTGAAGATAGGAGGGGGAGCGGGATCGGCACAGATACGCAGTATTTT.

This chain uses TRBV7-9 with TRBJ2-5, with D unresolved. CDR1 SEHNR and CDR2 FQNEAQ come from the germline V gene (reference sequence). Deletions cut 3 bases from V and 2 bases from J, with 10 bases between. This CDR3 has 14 amino acids. CDR3 sequence: CASSFPTAQETQYF. CDR3 nucleotide sequence: TGTGCCAGCAGCTTTCCGACTGCGCAAGAGACCCAGTACTTC.

The count of this clone is one. The V call is TRBV29-1, the J call TRBJ1-2; D is undetermined. V was pared by 6 bases and J by 3 bases, with 14 bases between. This CDR3 comprises 13 residues. Germline V lookup: CDR1 SQVTM, CDR2 ANQGSEA. CDR3: CSVQISRDYGYTF. The CDR3 DNA reads as TGCAGCGTCCAGATAAGCCGGGACTATGGCTACACCTTC.

This clone was seen ten or more times. CDR3 bases: TGCGCCAGCAGTGAGGGTTTGGTTTCACCCCTCCACTTT. Translating gives CASSEGLVSPLHF. The V gene is TRBV10-2, the J gene TRBJ1-6; D ambiguous. Trimming removed 2 bases at V and 9 bases at J, with 8 bases between. The CDR3 loop spans 13 amino acids. Germline V CDR1 and CDR2: WSHSY, SAAADI.

This clone was seen ten or more times. The gene calls are TRBV6-6 and TRBJ1-2; weak D call: TRBD1 (6 bases). Germline V lookup: CDR1 MNHNY, CDR2 SVGAGI (reference sequence). Trimming left V 5 bases short and J 8 bases short, with 18 bases between. The CDR3 has 14 amino acids. The chain's CDR3 is CASSPPGQKGGYTF. The CDR3 DNA reads TGTGCCAGCAGTCCCCCTGGACAGAAGGGAGGCTACACCTTC.

The chain carries TRBV29-1 and TRBJ1-2; TRBD1 is a possible D gene (5 bases). V lost 0 bases, J lost 4 bases, and 9 bases lay in between. Germline CDR1 and CDR2: SQVTM and ANQGSEA. The CDR3 runs to 13 residues. Written as DNA, the CDR3 is TGCAGCGTTGAAGACCGGGACGGCTATGGCTACACCTTC. It translates to CSVEDRDGYGYTF.

There are a few counts of this clone. The gene calls are TRBV30 and TRBJ1-2; D might be TRBD1 (5 bases). The ends were cut back, 1 base at V and 9 bases at J, with 12 bases in the middle. In germline, CDR1 is GTSNPN, CDR2 SVGIG (reference sequence). The CDR3 totals 12 residues. This CDR3 reads CAWSGQGGRYTF. The CDR3 DNA sequence: TGTGCCTGGAGTGGGCAGGGAGGCCGCTACACCTTC.

The chain recombines TRBV7-3 with TRBJ2-3, with 8 bases aligning to TRBD1. J lost 7 bases, V lost 5 bases, and 11 bases had no gene match. The CDR3 totals 15 residues. Germline loops: CDR1 SGHTA, CDR2 FQGTGA. CDR3 bases: TGTGCCAGCAGCCTCGACAGGGACAGGTCTTATACGCAGTATTTT. Encoded protein: CASSLDRDRSYTQYF.

The chain has TRBV14 and TRBJ2-6; D remains ambiguous. The germline V gene encodes CDR1 SGHDN and CDR2 FVKESK. This CDR3 has 15 amino acids. V was pared by 5 bases and J by 0 bases, with 8 bases between. CDR3 residues: CASSLMGSGANVLTF. The CDR3 coding sequence is TGTGCCAGCAGCTTAATGGGCTCTGGGGCCAACGTCCTGACTTTC.

The genes are TRBV19 and TRBJ1-2; D call uncertain. Trimming removed 4 bases from V and 1 base from J, with 7 bases in between. Germline CDR1 is LNHDA and CDR2 is SQIVND (reference sequence). The CDR3 is made up of 13 amino acids. The CDR3 DNA follows: TGTGCCAGTAGTAGCCAGGTTAACTATGGCTACACCTTC. Encoded protein: CASSSQVNYGYTF. The full variable domain, in which reference TRBV19 and TRBJ1-2 provide the parts outside the CDR3, is DGGITQSPKYLFRKEGQNVTLSCEQNLNHDAMYWYRQDPGQGLRLIYYSQIVNDFQKGDIAEGYSVSREKKESFPLTVTSAQKNPTAFYLCASSSQVNYGYTFGSGTRLTVV.